This record looks at one T cell receptor beta chain sequence and its context. Antigen specificity is unknown. This sample was included in a study of cytomegalovirus exposure and HLA in healthy donors. Study conclusions and caveats: According to a later analysis, most TCR beta chains associated with CMV appeared HLA-restricted. Later work associated 16,951 TCR beta sequences with HLA alleles at 0.05 false discovery rate.

The PCR had 60 Vbeta and 13 Jbeta primers. Per the study methods: Around 80 million unique TCR beta chains, roughly 11 million of them shared, were counted by a later analysis. TCRdb's copy holds only in-frame clones and misses some; the assay was immunoSEQ multiplex PCR. V and J calls and clone size are those listed in that table; D and trimming were worked out from the DNA. This sample has around 120,000 clones, with around 72% found just once. The sequence was collected from a woman aged 40 to 50 in good health and CMV-seronegative. Material: PBMCs.

This CDR3 reads CASSSQVTGSNYGYTF. Here the CDR3 DNA reads TGTGCCAGCAGTTCTCAGGTGACCGGGAGTAACTATGGCTACACCTTC. The rearrangement uses TRBV28 and TRBJ1-2; D is uncertain. The CDR3 consists of 16 residues. Germline CDR1 is MDHEN and CDR2 is SYDVKM. The V gene lost 4 bases and the J gene lost 1 base, with 16 bases spanning the gap.